The present TCR beta chain was sequenced within a study of ipilimumab plus nivolumab after autologous stem cell transplantation. V lost 0 bases and J 0 bases, leaving 12 bases between the germline ends. Germline V gives CDR1 MNHNY, CDR2 SVGAGI (reference sequence). The CDR3 is 16 amino acids. The assay was immunoSEQ multiplex PCR, and TCRdb's table has in-frame clones only and misses some. The data show 15,000 or so clones, with over 70% seen just once and 20% to 25% held by the top ten. Study results and caveats: Authors suggest TCR repertoire, Treg phenotype and gut microbiota support further study.

Concerning this clone: Its specificity is unknown.

This clonotype originated in a male donor with diffuse large B-cell lymphoma. This chain connects TRBV6-6 to TRBJ2-7; no definite D call. This material consisted of PBMCs, taken in a trial of ipilimumab plus nivolumab as post-transplant consolidation. This CDR3 reads CASSYSLTSTSYEQYF. CDR3 nucleotides: TGTGCCAGCAGTTACTCCCTTACTTCAACCTCCTACGAGCAGTACTTC.